A few counts support the clone carrying this TCR beta chain. V was shortened by 5 bases and J by 4 bases, with 23 bases between the two germline ends. This CDR3 region has 17 residues. This entry belongs to a study of kidney transplant recipient with SARS-CoV-2 infection. TCRdb ran MiXCR on the reads and lists one entry per CDR3 protein. Among fewer than 250,000 distinct CDR3 sequences, 25% to 30% were seen once, and the ten largest hold around 6.8%. This receptor was identified in a male patient aged 25 to 39 who had COVID-19 and was a kidney transplant recipient. Some T cells may be provided by the graft donor. The rearrangement uses TRBV7-1 and TRBJ1-2; D not certain. Being an ORF, TRBV7-1 has a function that is uncertain. This material consisted of a blood sample, taken at baseline and on roughly day 110 from a kidney transplant recipient. CDR3 residues: CASSVENHEGKTYGYTF. CDR3 in DNA: TGTGCCAGCAGCGTTGAGAATCACGAGGGAAAGACCTATGGCTACACCTTC.